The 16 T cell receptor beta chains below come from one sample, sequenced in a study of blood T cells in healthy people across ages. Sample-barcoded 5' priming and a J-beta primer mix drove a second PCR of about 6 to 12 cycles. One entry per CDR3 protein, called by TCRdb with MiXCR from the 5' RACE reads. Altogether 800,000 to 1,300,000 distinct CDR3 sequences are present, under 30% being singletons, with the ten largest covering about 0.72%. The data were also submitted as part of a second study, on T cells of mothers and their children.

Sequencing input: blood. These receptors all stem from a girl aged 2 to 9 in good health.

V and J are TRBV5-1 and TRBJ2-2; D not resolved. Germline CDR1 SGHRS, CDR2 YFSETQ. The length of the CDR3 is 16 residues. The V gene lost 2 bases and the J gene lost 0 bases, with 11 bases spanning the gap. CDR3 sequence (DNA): TGCGCCAGCAGCTTTCGAGGCGGTTCGAACACCGGGGAGCTGTTTTTT. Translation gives CASSFRGGSNTGELFF.

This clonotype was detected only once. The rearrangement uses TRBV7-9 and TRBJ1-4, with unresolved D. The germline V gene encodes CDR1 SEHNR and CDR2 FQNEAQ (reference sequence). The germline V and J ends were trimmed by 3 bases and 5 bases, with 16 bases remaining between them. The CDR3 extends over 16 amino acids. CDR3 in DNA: TGTGCCAGCAGCTTGGACTCCCTAGGAGAAAATGAAAAACTGTTTTTT. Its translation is CASSLDSLGENEKLFF.

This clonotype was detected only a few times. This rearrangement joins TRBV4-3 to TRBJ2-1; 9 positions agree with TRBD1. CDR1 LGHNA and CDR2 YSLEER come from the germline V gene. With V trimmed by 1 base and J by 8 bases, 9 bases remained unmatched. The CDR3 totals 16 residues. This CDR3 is CASSQVPGQGGDEQFF. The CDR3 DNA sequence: TGCGCCAGCAGCCAAGTACCGGGACAGGGAGGAGATGAGCAGTTCTTC.

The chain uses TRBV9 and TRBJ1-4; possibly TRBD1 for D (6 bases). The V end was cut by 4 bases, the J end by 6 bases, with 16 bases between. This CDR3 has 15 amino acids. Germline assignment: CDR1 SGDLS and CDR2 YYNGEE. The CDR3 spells CASSPQTGGDEKLFF. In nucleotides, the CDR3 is TGTGCCAGCAGCCCCCAGACAGGAGGGGATGAAAAACTGTTTTTT.

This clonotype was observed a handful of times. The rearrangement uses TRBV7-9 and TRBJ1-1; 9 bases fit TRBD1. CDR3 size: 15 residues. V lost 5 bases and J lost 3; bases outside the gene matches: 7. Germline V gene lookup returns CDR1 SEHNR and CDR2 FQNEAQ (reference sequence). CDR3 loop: CASSPRDRVHTEAFF. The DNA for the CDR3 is TGTGCCAGCAGCCCTAGGGACAGGGTCCACACTGAAGCTTTCTTT.

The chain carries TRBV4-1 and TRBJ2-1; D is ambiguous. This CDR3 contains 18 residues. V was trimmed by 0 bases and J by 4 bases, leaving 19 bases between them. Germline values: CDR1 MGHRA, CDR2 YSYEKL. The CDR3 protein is CASSQDPTGVTGYNEQFF. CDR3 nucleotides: TGCGCCAGCAGCCAAGATCCTACTGGCGTTACCGGATACAATGAGCAGTTCTTC.

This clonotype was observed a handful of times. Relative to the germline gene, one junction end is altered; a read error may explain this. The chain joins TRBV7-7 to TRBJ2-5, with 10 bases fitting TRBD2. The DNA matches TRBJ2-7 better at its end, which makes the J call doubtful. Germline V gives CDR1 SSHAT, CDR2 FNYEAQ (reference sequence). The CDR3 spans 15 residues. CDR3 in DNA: TGTGCTAGCAGCCCCGGACTAGCGGAAATCCACGAGCAGTACTTC. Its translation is CASSPGLAEIHEQYF.

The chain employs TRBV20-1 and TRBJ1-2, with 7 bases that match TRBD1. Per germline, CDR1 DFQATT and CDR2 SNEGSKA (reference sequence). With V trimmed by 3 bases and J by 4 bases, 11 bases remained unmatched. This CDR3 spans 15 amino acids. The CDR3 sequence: CSASGLVGQTYGYTF. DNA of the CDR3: TGCAGTGCTAGCGGTCTTGTGGGACAGACCTATGGCTACACCTTC.

This chain's CDR3 is CASSPVMGDNYGYTF. The CDR3 nucleotides are TGTGCCAGCAGCCCCGTTATGGGCGATAACTATGGCTACACCTTC. V usage is TRBV6-5 and J usage is TRBJ1-2; no clear D gene. Germline V gene data show CDR1 as MNHEY and CDR2 as SVGAGI. The CDR3 is 15 amino acids. With 6 bases removed from V and 1 base from J, the gap between germline ends came to 15 bases.

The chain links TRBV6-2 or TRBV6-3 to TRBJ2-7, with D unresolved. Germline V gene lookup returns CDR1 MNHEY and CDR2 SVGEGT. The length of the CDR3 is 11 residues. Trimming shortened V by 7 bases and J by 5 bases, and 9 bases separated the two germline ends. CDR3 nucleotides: TGTGCCAGCAAAAGACAACACGAGCAGTACTTC. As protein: CASKRQHEQYF.

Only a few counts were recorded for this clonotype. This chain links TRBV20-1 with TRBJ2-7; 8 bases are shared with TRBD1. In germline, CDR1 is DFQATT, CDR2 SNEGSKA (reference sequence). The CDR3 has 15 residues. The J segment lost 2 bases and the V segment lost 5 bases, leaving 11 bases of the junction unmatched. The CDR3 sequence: CSAPKPGQVTYEQYF. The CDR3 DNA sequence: TGCAGTGCTCCCAAACCGGGACAGGTAACCTACGAGCAGTACTTC.

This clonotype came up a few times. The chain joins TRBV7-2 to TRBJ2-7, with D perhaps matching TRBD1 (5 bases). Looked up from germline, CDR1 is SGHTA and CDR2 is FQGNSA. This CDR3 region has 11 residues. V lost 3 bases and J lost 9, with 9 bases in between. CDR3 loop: CASSFQGGQYF. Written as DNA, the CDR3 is TGTGCCAGCAGCTTCCAGGGTGGGCAGTACTTC. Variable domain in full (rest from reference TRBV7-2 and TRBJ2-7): GAGVSQSPSNKVTEKGKDVELRCDPISGHTALYWYRQSLGQGLEFLIYFQGNSAPDKSGLPSDRFSAERTGGSVSTLTIQRTQQEDSAVYLCASSFQGGQYFGPGTRLTVT.

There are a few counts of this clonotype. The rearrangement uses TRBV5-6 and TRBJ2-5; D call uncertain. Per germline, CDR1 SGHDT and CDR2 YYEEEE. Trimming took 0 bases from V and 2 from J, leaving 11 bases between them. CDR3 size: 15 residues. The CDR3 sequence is CASSLVRAQQETQYF. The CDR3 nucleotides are TGTGCCAGCAGCTTGGTGAGAGCGCAGCAAGAGACCCAGTACTTC.

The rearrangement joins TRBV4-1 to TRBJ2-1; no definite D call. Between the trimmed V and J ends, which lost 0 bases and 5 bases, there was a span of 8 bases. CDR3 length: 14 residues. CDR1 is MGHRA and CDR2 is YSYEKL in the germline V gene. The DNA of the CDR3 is TGCGCCAGCAGCCAAGAACCCCCAAACAATGAGCAGTTCTTC. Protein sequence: CASSQEPPNNEQFF.

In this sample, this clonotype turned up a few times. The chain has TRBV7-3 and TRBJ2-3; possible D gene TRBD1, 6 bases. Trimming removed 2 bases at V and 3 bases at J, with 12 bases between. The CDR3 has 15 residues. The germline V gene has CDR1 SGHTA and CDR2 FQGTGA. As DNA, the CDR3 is TGTGCCAGCAGCTTATTAGGGGGTATGACAGATACGCAGTATTTT. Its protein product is CASSLLGGMTDTQYF.

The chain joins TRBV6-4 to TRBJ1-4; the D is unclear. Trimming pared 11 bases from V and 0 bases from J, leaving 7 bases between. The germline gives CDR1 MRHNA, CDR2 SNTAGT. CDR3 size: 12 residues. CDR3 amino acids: CACSPTNEKLFF. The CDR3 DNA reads TGTGCCTGTAGCCCAACTAATGAAAAACTGTTTTTT.